This record covers a single T cell receptor (beta chain). Its antigen is still unknown. The sample comes from a study of STAT3 mutations in large granular lymphocyte leukemia. General study points: In several patients, dominant TCR clone burden exceeded STAT3 mutant burden. In T-cell large granular lymphocyte leukemia, about half of patients showed multiple immunodominant subclonotypes. TCR clonotype switching after therapy occurred in about 35% of the 18 patients.

The table came from immunoSEQ multiplex PCR; TCRdb's copy has only in-frame clones and leaves some out. The data contain 35,000 to 50,000 clones, roughly 81% of them singletons. This TCR derives from a human donor with T large granular lymphocyte leukemia. Some clones in this sample may be carry-over from other donors' samples. Sequenced input: PBMCs.

CDR3 region: CASSVSLAPGELFF. The CDR3 DNA is TGTGCCAGCAGTGTCAGTCTAGCGCCCGGGGAGCTGTTTTTT. The J gene is TRBJ2-2, the V gene TRBV2; possible D gene TRBD2, 6 bases. The CDR3 sequence is 14 residues long. CDR1 and CDR2 (germline): SNHLY, FYNNEI. V lost 4 bases and J 6 bases, leaving 12 bases between the germline ends. Variable domain in full (rest from reference TRBV2 and TRBJ2-2): EPEVTQTPSHQVTQMGQEVILRCVPISNHLYFYWYRQILGQKVEFLVSFYNNEISEKSEIFDDQFSVERPDGSNFTLKIRSTKLEDSAMYFCASSVSLAPGELFFGEGSRLTVL.